The count of the clone carrying this T cell receptor (beta chain) is one. The antigen is undetermined. The method was immunoSEQ multiplex PCR; TCRdb's version includes in-frame clones alone and lacks a portion of them. The table records about 7,000 clones, 65% to 85% of them present only once. This sample was included in a study of neoadjuvant nivolumab and ipilimumab in lung cancer. The study, taken as a whole, reports: A small number of samples were TCR sequenced. Resected tumors had greater TCR richness and clonality than uninvolved lung. From pretherapy to surgery, tumor richness and clonality rose with dual therapy.

Trimming took 4 bases from V and 2 from J; bases not matched to a gene: 2. The CDR3 has 15 residues. The V gene's germline CDR1 is MNHNS and CDR2 SASEGT. This sequence originates from an adult with non-small cell lung cancer. This specimen consisted of tumor tissue, obtained after neoadjuvant nivolumab, alone or with ipilimumab, at or shortly before surgery. V is TRBV6-1 and J is TRBJ2-3; 11 nucleotides line up with TRBD2. CDR3 nucleotides: TGTGCCAGCAGTGGACTAGCGGGGTACACAGATACGCAGTATTTT. Translating it yields CASSGLAGYTDTQYF.